These 5 T cell receptor beta chains were sequenced from one sample in a study of shared clonotypes between healthy human individuals. Repertoires were generated with immunoSEQ multiplex PCR, while TCRdb's copy carries only in-frame clones and drops some. There are around 2.3 million clones in the sample; 90% to 97% occur only once, and 0.13% lies in the top ten. Source material: naive CD4+ T cells sorted from blood. Noted subset: CD45RA+ positively selected. The receptors shown here come from a man between 18 and 35 years old in good health.

The CDR3 sequence: CASSGTALNEKLFF. The CDR3 nucleotides are TGTGCCAGTAGCGGGACCGCTCTTAATGAAAAACTGTTTTTT. The chain links TRBV19 to TRBJ1-4, with D possibly being TRBD1 (5 bases). This CDR3 is built from 14 residues. V dropped 6 bases and J dropped 4 bases, with 12 bases sitting between them. Germline CDR1 LNHDA, CDR2 SQIVND (reference sequence). Supplemented by reference TRBV19 and TRBJ1-4, the full variable domain reads DGGITQSPKYLFRKEGQNVTLSCEQNLNHDAMYWYRQDPGQGLRLIYYSQIVNDFQKGDIAEGYSVSREKKESFPLTVTSAQKNPTAFYLCASSGTALNEKLFFGSGTQLSVL.

This chain links TRBV4-1 with TRBJ1-2; no definite D call. This CDR3 comprises 16 residues. Germline CDR1 is MGHRA and CDR2 is YSYEKL. Trimming pared 4 bases from V and 4 bases from J, leaving 19 bases between. DNA for the CDR3: TGCGCCAGCAGCCCCCGCCTCTCGTCCGGCATCTATGGCTACACCTTC. Amino acids: CASSPRLSSGIYGYTF.

Comments on this clone: The sample has other DNA sequences that encode this CDR3 too. This chain connects TRBV2 to TRBJ2-2, with no clear D. The germline V and J ends were trimmed by 1 base and 1 base, with 4 bases remaining between them. This CDR3 spans 14 amino acids. Germline assignment: CDR1 SNHLY and CDR2 FYNNEI. The CDR3 nucleotides are TGTGCCAGCAGTGAAGTAGAGAACACCGGGGAGCTGTTTTTT. Amino acid sequence: CASSEVENTGELFF.

In regard to this clone: Additional DNA sequences in this sample encode the identical CDR3. V gene TRBV18 combines with J gene TRBJ1-1, with a tentative D call TRBD1 (6 bases). The germline CDR1 and CDR2 sequences are KGHSH and LQKENI. V lost 3 bases and J 4 bases, leaving 9 bases between the germline ends. The CDR3 loop spans 13 amino acids. CDR3 in amino acids: CASSPEGGTEAFF. The CDR3 bases are TGTGCCAGCTCACCCGAAGGGGGCACTGAAGCTTTCTTT.

The rearrangement joins TRBV7-9 to TRBJ2-1, with a weak D call TRBD2 (5 bases). The CDR3 covers 13 residues. The V gene lost 8 bases and the J gene lost 4 bases, with 12 bases spanning the gap. Germline V gene lookup returns CDR1 SEHNR and CDR2 FQNEAQ (reference sequence). The CDR3 spells CASGADEYNEQFF. CDR3 DNA: TGTGCCAGCGGAGCGGACGAATACAATGAGCAGTTCTTC.